The source of this T cell receptor (beta chain) is a study of response to subunit inactivated influenza vaccine. TCRdb re-called the RT-PCR reads with MiXCR, one entry per CDR3 protein. The sample carries about 190,000 distinct CDR3 sequences, roughly 14% recorded once. Study-level results: Authors suggested that a seasonal influenza vaccination recruits few new T cells each time.

Germline V gene data show CDR1 as SGHRS and CDR2 as YFSETQ. V shed 0 bases, J shed 3 bases, and the junction held 5 bases outside the gene matches. This CDR3 is 16 amino acids long. This clonotype came up many times. What it binds is unknown. The specimen comprised CD8+ T cells sorted from PBMCs, sampled less than 6 days after vaccination. This chain connects TRBV5-1 to TRBJ2-5; 10 bases line up with TRBD2. The sequence was obtained from a man aged 45-60 years who received an inactivated influenza vaccine. CDR3 sequence: CASSLEGLAFEETQYF. The CDR3 bases are TGCGCCAGCAGCTTGGAGGGACTAGCGTTTGAAGAGACCCAGTACTTC.